Listed below are T cell receptor beta chains from one sample, sequenced in a study of Ad26.COV2.S vaccination and SARS-CoV-2 variants. Clones were read by immunoSEQ multiplex PCR, and TCRdb kept only the in-frame ones, dropping some. The sample has around 86,000 clones; roughly 84% are singletons. Sequenced here: peripheral blood, sampled after recovery from COVID-19. These receptors originate from a human donor who had recovered from COVID-19. Each CDR3 is given with its conserved first and last residue. D genes are given only for firm matches. For some rows the clone size is stated as once, few or many, or as a class when expanded; others skip it.

few	TRBV19	TRBD1	TRBJ1-5	CASKLTGDSNQPQHF	TGTGCCAGTAAATTGACAGGGGATAGCAATCAGCCCCAGCATTTT
-	TRBV24-1	-	TRBJ1-4	CATSDYSEKLFF	TGTGCCACCAGTGATTACAGTGAAAAACTGTTTTTT
-	TRBV6-1	-	TRBJ1-2	CASSDGRGTYGYTF	TGTGCCAGCAGTGACGGCAGGGGTACCTATGGCTACACCTTC
-	TRBV15	-	TRBJ2-1	CATSRGTRAEQFF	TGTGCCACCAGCAGAGGCACGCGGGCCGAGCAGTTCTTC
-	TRBV6-2/TRBV6-3	TRBD1	TRBJ1-1	CASSWQGARYTEAFF	TGTGCCAGCAGTTGGCAGGGGGCGCGGTATACTGAAGCTTTCTTT
-	TRBV18	TRBD2	TRBJ2-1	CASSPLAASSYNEQFF	TGTGCCAGCTCACCTCTAGCGGCCAGCTCCTACAATGAGCAGTTCTTC
-	TRBV29-1	TRBD1	TRBJ2-5	CSVEGSTGEQETQYF	TGCAGCGTTGAGGGGTCAACAGGGGAACAAGAGACCCAGTACTTC
-	TRBV29-1	TRBD1	TRBJ2-3	CSVETGTGGTNTQYF	TGCAGCGTTGAAACCGGGACAGGGGGAACGAATACGCAGTATTTT
-	TRBV9	TRBD1	TRBJ1-2	CASSAGTGAYSNYGYTF	TGTGCCAGCAGCGCCGGGACAGGGGCATACTCTAACTATGGCTACACCTTC
few	TRBV2	TRBD1	TRBJ1-6	CASRESGTGNSPLHF	TGTGCCAGCAGGGAATCCGGGACAGGGAATTCACCCCTCCACTTT
-	TRBV14	TRBD2	TRBJ2-4	CASSQGTSGRKRAKNIQYF	TGTGCCAGCAGCCAAGGGACTAGCGGGAGGAAACGGGCCAAAAACATTCAGTACTTC
-	TRBV15	-	TRBJ1-6	CATTLGGSAYNSPLHF	TGTGCCACTACTTTGGGAGGTTCAGCCTATAATTCACCCCTCCACTTT
-	TRBV28	-	TRBJ1-4	CASSLLLATNEKLFF	TGTGCCAGCAGTCTGCTTCTGGCAACTAATGAAAAACTGTTTTTT
-	TRBV10-2	-	TRBJ2-7	CASSEGYEQYF	TGCGCCAGCAGTGAGGGATACGAGCAGTACTTC
-	TRBV9	-	TRBJ2-7	CASSVRTGYPYEQYF	TGTGCCAGCAGCGTACGGACGGGCTATCCCTACGAGCAGTACTTC
-	TRBV14	-	TRBJ1-3	CASSQDRRGANTIYF	TGTGCCAGCAGCCAAGATCGCAGGGGAGCAAACACCATATATTTT
-	TRBV24-1	-	TRBJ2-5	CATSDPGWAETQYF	TGTGCCACCAGTGATCCCGGGTGGGCAGAGACCCAGTACTTC
-	TRBV19	-	TRBJ1-1	CASSTQVGRTEAFF	TGTGCCAGTAGTACCCAGGTTGGGCGGACTGAAGCTTTCTTT
-	TRBV7-6	-	TRBJ2-7	CASSLAGAREQYF	TGTGCCAGCAGCTTAGCAGGGGCGCGGGAGCAGTACTTC
-	TRBV18	-	TRBJ2-1	CASSPPTSRSYNEQFF	TGTGCCAGCTCACCGCCGACCTCACGCTCCTACAATGAGCAGTTCTTC
once	TRBV6-6	-	TRBJ2-6	CASSPIRDLFAWANVLTF	TGTGCCAGCAGTCCGATCCGGGACCTATTCGCCTGGGCCAACGTCCTGACTTTC
-	TRBV19	-	TRBJ2-2	CASSTTGTGELFF	TGTGCCAGTAGCACGACGGGCACCGGGGAGCTGTTTTTT
-	TRBV19	TRBD2	TRBJ2-5	CASSLASGQETQYF	TGTGCCAGTAGTTTGGCTAGCGGACAAGAGACCCAGTACTTC
-	TRBV10-1	-	TRBJ2-1	CASSENLVQGGRNEQFF	TGCGCCAGCAGTGAGAACCTAGTACAGGGTGGGCGGAATGAGCAGTTCTTC
-	TRBV6-5	-	TRBJ1-1	CASRRQTLNTEAFF	TGTGCCAGCAGGAGACAGACACTGAACACTGAAGCTTTCTTT
-	TRBV7-9	-	TRBJ2-1	CASSLAQVGEQFF	TGTGCCAGCAGCTTAGCGCAAGTGGGTGAGCAGTTCTTC
-	TRBV28	TRBD2	TRBJ2-1	CASSLVRIAGGLYNEQFF	TGTGCCAGCAGTTTGGTGCGGATAGCGGGAGGTCTGTACAATGAGCAGTTCTTC
-	TRBV7-3	TRBD2	TRBJ2-3	CASSSRPSGAGTDTQYF	TGTGCCAGCAGCTCGCGGCCTAGCGGAGCGGGCACAGATACGCAGTATTTT
few	TRBV10-3	-	TRBJ1-1	CAGQQGLNTEAFF	TGTGCCGGCCAACAGGGCCTGAACACTGAAGCTTTCTTT
-	TRBV10-3	TRBD2	TRBJ2-3	CAISQRLAGGSSSTDTQYF	TGTGCCATCAGCCAGAGACTAGCGGGAGGAAGTTCTAGCACAGATACGCAGTATTTT
-	TRBV27	-	TRBJ2-4	CASSSLRKGAKNIQYF	TGTGCCAGCAGTTCGTTACGGAAAGGGGCCAAAAACATTCAGTACTTC